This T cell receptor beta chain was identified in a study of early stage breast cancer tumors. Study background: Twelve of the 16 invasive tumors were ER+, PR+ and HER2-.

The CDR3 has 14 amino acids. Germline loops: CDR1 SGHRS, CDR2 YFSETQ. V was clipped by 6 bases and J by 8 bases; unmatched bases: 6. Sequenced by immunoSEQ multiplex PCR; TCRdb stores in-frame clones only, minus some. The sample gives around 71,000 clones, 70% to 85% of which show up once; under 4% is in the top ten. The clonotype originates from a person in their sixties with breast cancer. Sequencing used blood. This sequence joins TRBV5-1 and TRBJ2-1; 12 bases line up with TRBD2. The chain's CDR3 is CASTSGGAWDEQFF. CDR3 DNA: TGCGCCAGCACTAGCGGGGGGGCTTGGGATGAGCAGTTCTTC.